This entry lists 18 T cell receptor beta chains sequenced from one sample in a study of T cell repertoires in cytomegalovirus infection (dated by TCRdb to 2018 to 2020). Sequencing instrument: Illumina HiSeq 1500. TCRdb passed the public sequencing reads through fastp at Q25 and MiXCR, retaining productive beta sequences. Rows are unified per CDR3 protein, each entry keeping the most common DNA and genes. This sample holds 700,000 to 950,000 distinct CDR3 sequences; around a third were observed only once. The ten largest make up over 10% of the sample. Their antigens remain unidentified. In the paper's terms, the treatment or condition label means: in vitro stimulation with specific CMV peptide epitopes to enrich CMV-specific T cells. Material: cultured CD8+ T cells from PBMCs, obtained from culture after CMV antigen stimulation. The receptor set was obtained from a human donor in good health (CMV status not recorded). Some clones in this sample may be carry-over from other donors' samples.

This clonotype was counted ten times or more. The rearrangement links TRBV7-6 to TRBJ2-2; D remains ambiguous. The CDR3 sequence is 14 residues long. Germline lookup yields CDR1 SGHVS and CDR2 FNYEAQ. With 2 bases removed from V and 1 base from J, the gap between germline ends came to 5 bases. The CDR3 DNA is TGTGCCAGCAGCTTATTCAGGAACACCGGGGAGCTGTTTTTT. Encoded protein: CASSLFRNTGELFF.

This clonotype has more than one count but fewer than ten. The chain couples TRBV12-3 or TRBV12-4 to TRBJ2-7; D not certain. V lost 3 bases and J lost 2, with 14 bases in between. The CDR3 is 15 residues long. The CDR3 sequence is CASSLSPGRTYEQYF. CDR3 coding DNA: TGTGCCAGCAGTTTGTCCCCCGGGCGAACCTACGAGCAGTACTTC.

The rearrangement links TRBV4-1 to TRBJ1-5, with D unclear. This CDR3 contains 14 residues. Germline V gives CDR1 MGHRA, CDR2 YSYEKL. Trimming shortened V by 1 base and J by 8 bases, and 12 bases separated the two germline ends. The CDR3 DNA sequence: TGCGCCAGCAGCCAAGTGGGCAATAGGGAGCCCCAGCATTTT. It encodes CASSQVGNREPQHF.

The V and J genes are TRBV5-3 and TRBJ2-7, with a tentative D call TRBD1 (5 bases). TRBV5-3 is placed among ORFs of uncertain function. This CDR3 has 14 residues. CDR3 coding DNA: TGTGCCAGCAGCTTGGCGACAGCCCCCTACGAGCAGTACGTC. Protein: CASSLATAPYEQYV.

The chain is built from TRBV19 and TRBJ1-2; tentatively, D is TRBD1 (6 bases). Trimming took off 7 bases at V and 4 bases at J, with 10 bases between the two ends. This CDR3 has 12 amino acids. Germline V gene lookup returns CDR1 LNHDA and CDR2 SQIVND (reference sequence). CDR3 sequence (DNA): TGTGCCAGTATGGGACACCCCTATGGCTACACCTTC. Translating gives CASMGHPYGYTF.

The CDR3 nucleotides read TGCGCCAGCAGCCAAGATGGGGGCGGGGGACATCTCACTGAAGCTTTCTTT. It codes for CASSQDGGGGHLTEAFF. V and J are TRBV4-1 and TRBJ1-1, with D perhaps matching TRBD1 (6 bases). Trimming left V 0 bases short and J 4 bases short, with 18 bases between. This CDR3 has 17 residues. The V gene's germline CDR1 is MGHRA and CDR2 YSYEKL.

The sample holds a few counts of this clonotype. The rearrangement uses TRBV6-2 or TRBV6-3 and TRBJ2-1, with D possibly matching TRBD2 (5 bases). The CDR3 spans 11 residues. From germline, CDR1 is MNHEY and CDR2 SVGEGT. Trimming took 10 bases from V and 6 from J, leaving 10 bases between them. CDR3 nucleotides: TGTGCCATCTCACGGGGCAATGAGCAGTTCTTC. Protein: CAISRGNEQFF.

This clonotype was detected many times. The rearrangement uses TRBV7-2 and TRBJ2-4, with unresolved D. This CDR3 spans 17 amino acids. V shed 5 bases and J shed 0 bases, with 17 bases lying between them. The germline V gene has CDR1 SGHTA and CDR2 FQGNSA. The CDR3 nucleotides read TGTGCCAGCAGCCGAAGACGTCCCCGGCTAGCCAAAAACATTCAGTACTTC. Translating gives CASSRRRPRLAKNIQYF.

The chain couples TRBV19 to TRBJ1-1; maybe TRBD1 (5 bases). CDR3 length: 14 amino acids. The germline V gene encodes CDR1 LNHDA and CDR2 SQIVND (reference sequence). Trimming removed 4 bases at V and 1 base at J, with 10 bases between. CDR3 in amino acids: CASSTWDPNTEAFF. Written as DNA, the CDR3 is TGTGCCAGTAGTACCTGGGACCCGAACACTGAAGCTTTCTTT.

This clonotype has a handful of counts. CDR3 in amino acids: CASSLAGQGGNEQFF. The CDR3 nucleotides read TGTGCCAGCAGCTTAGCGGGACAGGGGGGCAATGAGCAGTTCTTC. The chain employs TRBV7-6 and TRBJ2-1, with 11 positions matching TRBD1. This CDR3 spans 15 amino acids. The V segment lost 0 bases and the J segment 6 bases; nucleotides outside the gene matches: 1. Germline CDR1 and CDR2: SGHVS and FNYEAQ.

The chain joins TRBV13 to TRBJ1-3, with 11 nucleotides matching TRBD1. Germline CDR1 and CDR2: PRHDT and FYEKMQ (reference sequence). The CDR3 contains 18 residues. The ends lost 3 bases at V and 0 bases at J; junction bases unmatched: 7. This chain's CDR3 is CASSLGQGVISSGNTIYF. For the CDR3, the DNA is TGTGCCAGCAGCTTGGGACAGGGGGTTATAAGCTCTGGAAACACCATATATTTT.

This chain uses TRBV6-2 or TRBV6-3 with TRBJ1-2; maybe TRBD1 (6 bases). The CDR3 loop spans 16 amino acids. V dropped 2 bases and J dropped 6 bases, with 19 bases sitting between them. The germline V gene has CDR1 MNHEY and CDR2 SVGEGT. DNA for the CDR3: TGTGCCAGCAGTTACCCAACCGGGGCAGGGGAGGATGGCTACACCTTC. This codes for CASSYPTGAGEDGYTF.

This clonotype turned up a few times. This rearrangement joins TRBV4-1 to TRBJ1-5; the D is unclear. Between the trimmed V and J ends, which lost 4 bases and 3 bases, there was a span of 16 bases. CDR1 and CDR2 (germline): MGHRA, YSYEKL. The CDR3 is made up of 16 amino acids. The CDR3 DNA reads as TGCGCCAGCAGCCGACGACCGGACCCCCTCAATCAGCCCCAGCATTTT. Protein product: CASSRRPDPLNQPQHF.

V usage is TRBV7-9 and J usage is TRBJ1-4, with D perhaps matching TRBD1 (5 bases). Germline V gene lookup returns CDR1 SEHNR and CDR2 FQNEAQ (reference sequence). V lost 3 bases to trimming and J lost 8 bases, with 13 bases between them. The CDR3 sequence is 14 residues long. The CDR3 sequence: CASSFGGMEEKLFF. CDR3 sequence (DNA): TGTGCCAGCAGCTTCGGGGGAATGGAGGAAAAACTGTTTTTT.

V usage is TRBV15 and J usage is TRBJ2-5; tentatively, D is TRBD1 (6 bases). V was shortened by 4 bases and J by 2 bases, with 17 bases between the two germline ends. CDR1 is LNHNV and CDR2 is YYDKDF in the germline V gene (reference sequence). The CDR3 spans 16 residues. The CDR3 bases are TGTGCCACCAGCAAACCACGGACAGAAGTGCAAGAGACCCAGTACTTC. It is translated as CATSKPRTEVQETQYF.

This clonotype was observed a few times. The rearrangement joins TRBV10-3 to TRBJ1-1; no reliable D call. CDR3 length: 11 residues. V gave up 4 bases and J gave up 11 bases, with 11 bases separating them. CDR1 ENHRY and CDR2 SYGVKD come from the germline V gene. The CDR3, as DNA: TGTGCCATCAGTGCTGGCCTTGGGGCTTTCTTT. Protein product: CAISAGLGAFF.

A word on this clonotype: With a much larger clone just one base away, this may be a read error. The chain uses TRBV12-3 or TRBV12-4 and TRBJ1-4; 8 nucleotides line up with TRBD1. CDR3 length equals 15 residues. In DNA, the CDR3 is TGTGTCAGCAGTCCGGGACAGGCAACTAATGAAAAACTGTTTTTT. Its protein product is CVSSPGQATNEKLFF.

CDR3 DNA: TGTGCCACCCCGGACGGAAACACTGAAGCTTTCTTT. Encoded protein: CATPDGNTEAFF. The V gene is TRBV7-9, the J gene TRBJ1-1; D is uncertain. V lost 10 bases to trimming and J lost 2 bases, with 11 bases between them. CDR3 length equals 12 residues. The V gene's germline CDR1 is SEHNR and CDR2 FQNEAQ (reference sequence).